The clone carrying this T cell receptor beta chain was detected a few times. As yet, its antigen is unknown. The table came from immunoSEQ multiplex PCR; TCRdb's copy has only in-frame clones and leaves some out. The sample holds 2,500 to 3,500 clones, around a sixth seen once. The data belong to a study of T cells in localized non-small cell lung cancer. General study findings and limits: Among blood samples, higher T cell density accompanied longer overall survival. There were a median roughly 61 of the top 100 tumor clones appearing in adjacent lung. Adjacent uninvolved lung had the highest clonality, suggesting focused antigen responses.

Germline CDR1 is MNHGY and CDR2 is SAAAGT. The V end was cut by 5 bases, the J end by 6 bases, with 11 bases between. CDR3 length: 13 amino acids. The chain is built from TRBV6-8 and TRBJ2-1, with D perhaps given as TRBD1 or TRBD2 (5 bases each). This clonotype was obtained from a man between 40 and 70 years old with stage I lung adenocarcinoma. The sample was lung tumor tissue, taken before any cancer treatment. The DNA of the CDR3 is TGTGCCAGCAGTGGGGGAGCTTCCAATGAGCAGTTCTTC. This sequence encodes CASSGGASNEQFF.